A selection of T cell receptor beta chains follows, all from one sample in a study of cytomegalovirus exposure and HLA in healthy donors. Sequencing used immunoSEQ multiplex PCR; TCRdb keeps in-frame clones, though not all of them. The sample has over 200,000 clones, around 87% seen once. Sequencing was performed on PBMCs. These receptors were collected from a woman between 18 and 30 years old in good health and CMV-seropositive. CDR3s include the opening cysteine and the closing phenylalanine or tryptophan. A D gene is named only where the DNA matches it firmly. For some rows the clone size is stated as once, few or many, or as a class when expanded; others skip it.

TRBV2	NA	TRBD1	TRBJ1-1	CASSGGGGQGPF	TGTGCCAGCAGCGGGGGAGGGGGACAGGGTCCATTT
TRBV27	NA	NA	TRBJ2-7	CASSLAGGGQYEQYF	TGTGCCAGCAGTCTCGCTGGGGGGGGGCAATACGAGCAGTACTTC
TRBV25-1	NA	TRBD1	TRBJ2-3	CASSEIVDRPSTDTQYF	TGTGCCAGCAGTGAAATCGTGGACAGGCCTAGCACAGATACGCAGTATTTT
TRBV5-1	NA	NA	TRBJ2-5	CASSYRVPSAGRQETQYF	TGCGCCAGCAGCTACCGTGTCCCCTCAGCGGGTCGACAAGAGACCCAGTACTTC
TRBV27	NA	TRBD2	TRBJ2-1	CASSYLAGGPYGEQFF	TGTGCCAGCAGTTACTTAGCGGGAGGGCCATACGGTGAGCAGTTCTTC
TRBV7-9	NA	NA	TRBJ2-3	CASSLPPDTQYF	TGTGCCAGCAGCTTACCTCCAGATACGCAGTATTTT
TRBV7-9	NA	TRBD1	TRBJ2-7	CAGGQAPYEQYF	TGTGCCGGAGGACAGGCTCCCTACGAGCAGTACTTC
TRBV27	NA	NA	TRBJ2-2	CASSPQGGPPGELFF	TGTGCCAGCAGTCCCCAAGGTGGGCCCCCCGGGGAGCTGTTTTTT
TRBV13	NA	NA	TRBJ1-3	CASSLFVTVGNTIYF	TGTGCCAGCAGCTTATTTGTGACAGTCGGAAACACCATATATTTT
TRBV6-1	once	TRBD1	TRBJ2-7	CASSETGDPPYEQYF	TGTGCCAGCAGTGAAACAGGGGACCCACCCTACGAGCAGTACTTC
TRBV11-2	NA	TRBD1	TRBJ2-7	CASSNRQGVSYEQYF	TGTGCCAGCAGCAACAGACAGGGCGTCTCCTACGAGCAGTACTTC
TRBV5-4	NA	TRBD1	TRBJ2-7	CASSRDRGEYYEQYF	TGTGCCAGCAGCAGGGACAGGGGGGAATACTACGAGCAGTACTTC
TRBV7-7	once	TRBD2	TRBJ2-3	CASSVGVVAGVVTDTQYF	TGTGCCAGCAGCGTAGGGGTTGTAGCGGGAGTGGTAACAGATACGCAGTATTTT
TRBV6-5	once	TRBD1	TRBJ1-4	CASSYSLRGPNEKLFF	TGTGCCAGCAGTTACTCTCTAAGGGGGCCTAATGAAAAACTGTTTTTT
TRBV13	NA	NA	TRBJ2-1	CASSLTGEIHNEQFF	TGTGCCAGCAGCTTAACGGGGGAGATCCACAATGAGCAGTTCTTC
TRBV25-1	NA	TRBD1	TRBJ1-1	CASSDPGTGNTEAFF	TGTGCCAGCAGTGATCCTGGGACAGGGAACACTGAAGCTTTCTTT
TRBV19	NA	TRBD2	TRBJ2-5	CASNLGLAGEETQYF	TGTGCCAGTAACCTGGGACTAGCGGGAGAGGAGACCCAGTACTTC
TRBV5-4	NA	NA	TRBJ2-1	CASSFEGAGEQFF	TGTGCCAGCAGCTTCGAAGGGGCGGGAGAGCAGTTCTTC
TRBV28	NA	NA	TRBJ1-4	CASSTTGWDEKLFF	TGTGCCAGCAGTACCACAGGGTGGGACGAAAAACTGTTTTTT
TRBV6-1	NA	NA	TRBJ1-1	CASSELGGMVAFF	TGTGCCAGCAGTGAACTCGGCGGAATGGTGGCTTTCTTT
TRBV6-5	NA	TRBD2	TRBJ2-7	CASRREGLSSYEQYF	TGTGCCAGCCGACGGGAGGGACTCAGCTCCTACGAGCAGTACTTC
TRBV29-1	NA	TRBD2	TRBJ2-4	CSVDGREGRDIQYF	TGCAGCGTTGACGGGCGGGAGGGTAGAGACATTCAGTACTTC
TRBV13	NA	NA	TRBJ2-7	CASSLRDSPEQYF	TGTGCCAGCAGCTTAAGGGACTCTCCGGAGCAGTACTTC
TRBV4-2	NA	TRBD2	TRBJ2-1	CASSQGLAGDMGGEQFF	TGTGCCAGCAGCCAAGGACTAGCGGGAGATATGGGTGGTGAGCAGTTCTTC
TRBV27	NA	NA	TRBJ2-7	CASSPTGSDEQYF	TGTGCCAGCAGTCCCACAGGGTCAGACGAGCAGTACTTC
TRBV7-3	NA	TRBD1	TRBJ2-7	CASSLSDRGTYEQYF	TGTGCCAGCAGCTTAAGTGACAGGGGGACCTACGAGCAGTACTTC
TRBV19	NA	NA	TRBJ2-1	CASSSGFNEQFF	TGTGCCAGTAGTTCAGGGTTCAATGAGCAGTTCTTC
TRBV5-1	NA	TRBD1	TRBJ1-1	CASSPRTGGNTEAFF	TGCGCCAGCAGCCCCCGGACAGGGGGGAACACTGAAGCTTTCTTT
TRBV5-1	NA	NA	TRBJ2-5	CASSLSRTVQETQYF	TGCGCCAGCAGCTTGTCTCGGACAGTTCAAGAGACCCAGTACTTC
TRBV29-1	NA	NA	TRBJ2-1	CSVPRPSEYYNEQFF	TGCAGCGTCCCAAGGCCTAGCGAGTACTACAATGAGCAGTTCTTC
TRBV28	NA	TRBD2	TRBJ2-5	CASSTYSGRSSTQYF	TGTGCCAGCAGTACCTATAGCGGGAGAAGTTCGACCCAGTACTTC
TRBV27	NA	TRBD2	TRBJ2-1	CASSPLAGVDNEQFF	TGTGCCAGCAGTCCGTTAGCGGGAGTAGACAATGAGCAGTTCTTC
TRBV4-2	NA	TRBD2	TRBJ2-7	CASSQQRTSGLSSYEQYF	TGTGCCAGCAGCCAACAACGGACTAGCGGGTTAAGCTCCTACGAGCAGTACTTC
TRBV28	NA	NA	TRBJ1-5	CASRPTSGLPQHF	TGTGCCAGCAGACCAACCTCAGGGTTACCCCAGCATTTT
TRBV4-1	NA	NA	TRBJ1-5	CASRGNQGYQPQHF	TGCGCCAGCAGGGGGAACCAGGGGTATCAGCCCCAGCATTTT
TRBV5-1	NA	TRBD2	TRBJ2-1	CASSWETSGRNEQFF	TGCGCCAGCAGCTGGGAGACTAGCGGCCGCAATGAGCAGTTCTTC
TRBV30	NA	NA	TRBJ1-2	CAWSPWGRNYGYTF	TGTGCCTGGAGCCCTTGGGGGAGGAACTATGGCTACACCTTC
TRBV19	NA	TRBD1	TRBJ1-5	CASSIWTGRNQPQHF	TGTGCCAGTAGTATTTGGACAGGAAGAAATCAGCCCCAGCATTTT
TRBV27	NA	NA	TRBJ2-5	CASSLEAARGQETQYF	TGTGCCAGCAGTTTAGAGGCAGCCAGAGGGCAAGAGACCCAGTACTTC
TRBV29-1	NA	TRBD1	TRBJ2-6	CSVEGLSGQGSSGANVLTF	TGCAGCGTTGAAGGGCTCAGTGGACAGGGGAGCTCTGGGGCCAACGTCCTGACTTTC
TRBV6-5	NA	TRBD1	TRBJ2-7	CASSYLGTGRYEQYF	TGTGCCAGCAGTTACCTCGGGACAGGGCGATACGAGCAGTACTTC
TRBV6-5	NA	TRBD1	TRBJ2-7	CASSYSSGQAYEQYF	TGTGCCAGCAGTTACTCATCGGGACAGGCCTACGAGCAGTACTTC